These 24 T cell receptor beta chains share one sample of origin, sequenced in a study of T cells in Graves' hyperthyroidism and ophthalmopathy. The CDR3 regions of TCR beta were amplified from RNA transcripts. A first-round RT-PCR of the TCR CDR3 used the HTBI primer set. TCRdb processed the multiplex PCR reads anew with MiXCR; each CDR3 protein has one entry. This sample has around 240,000 distinct CDR3 sequences, with approximately 15% found just once. Sequenced sample: blood. These TCRs come from a woman aged 40 to 50 with Graves' hyperthyroidism that later progressed to Graves' ophthalmopathy.

This clonotype was counted at least ten times. The rearrangement joins TRBV12-3 or TRBV12-4 to TRBJ2-7; D unresolved. The CDR3 spans 12 residues. Trimming took 3 bases from V and 2 from J, leaving 5 bases between them. CDR3 coding DNA: TGTGCCAGCAGTTTTGGGACCTACGAGCAGTACTTC. Protein product: CASSFGTYEQYF.

This clonotype occurred many times. This chain links TRBV15 with TRBJ2-7; 12 bases are shared with TRBD1. V lost 5 bases, J lost 2 bases, and 4 bases stayed unmatched. Germline V lookup: CDR1 LNHNV, CDR2 YYDKDF (reference sequence). The CDR3 covers 15 residues. The CDR3 loop reads CATSRDRGQTYEQYF. The CDR3 nucleotides read TGTGCCACCAGCCGGGACAGGGGGCAAACCTACGAGCAGTACTTC.

This clonotype was picked up many times. The gene calls are TRBV28 and TRBJ2-7, with 7 bases matching TRBD2. This CDR3 is 12 amino acids long. With V trimmed by 3 bases and J by 6 bases, 2 bases remained unmatched. Germline V gene sequence: CDR1 MDHEN, CDR2 SYDVKM. Here the CDR3 reads CASSLGEGEQYF. CDR3 bases: TGTGCCAGCAGTTTGGGGGAGGGCGAGCAGTACTTC. The entire variable domain, with the rest obtained from reference TRBV28 and TRBJ2-7, is as follows: DVKVTQSSRYLVKRTGEKVFLECVQDMDHENMFWYRQDPGLGLRLIYFSYDVKMKEKGDIPEGYSVSREKKERFSLILESASTNQTSMYLCASSLGEGEQYFGPGTRLTVT.

This clonotype appeared a single time. The rearrangement uses TRBV7-8 and TRBJ2-1, with D unresolved. Germline V CDR1 and CDR2: SGHVS, FQNEAQ. Trimming took off 5 bases at V and 4 bases at J, with 6 bases between the two ends. The CDR3 consists of 12 residues. The CDR3 nucleotides are TGTGCCAGCAGCCAGCAGTACAATGAGCAGTTCTTC. Translation gives CASSQQYNEQFF.

This clonotype was seen many times. The V call is TRBV12-5, the J call TRBJ1-2, with 8 bases aligning to TRBD1. V lost 1 base to trimming and J lost 8 bases; unmatched junction nucleotides: 9. Germline values: CDR1 LGHNT, CDR2 FRNRAP. The CDR3 spans 15 residues. CDR3 bases: TGTGCTAGTGGTTTGGACCAGGGGGCGGACTGGGGCTACACCTTC. Amino acid sequence: CASGLDQGADWGYTF.

This clonotype was counted many times. The chain uses TRBV6-1 and TRBJ2-1; TRBD2 is a possible D gene (5 bases). The V gene's germline CDR1 is MNHNS and CDR2 SASEGT. The CDR3 contains 11 residues. The V and J ends lost 5 bases and 13 bases respectively, with 12 bases between them. The CDR3 DNA reads TGTGCCAGCAGTTACGGAGGCATACAGTTCTTC. Its protein product is CASSYGGIQFF.

This clonotype was seen ten or more times. V usage is TRBV29-1 and J usage is TRBJ2-1; D uncertain. The CDR3 sequence is 12 residues long. Germline assignment: CDR1 SQVTM and CDR2 ANQGSEA. Trimming took off 7 bases at V and 9 bases at J, with 16 bases between the two ends. In DNA form, the CDR3 reads TGCAGCGGAATAGATCCCGGCGGTGAGCAGTTCTTC. Translated, it gives CSGIDPGGEQFF.

The sample holds many counts of this clonotype. The chain couples TRBV5-1 to TRBJ2-7; 7 nucleotides line up with TRBD2. After removal of 5 bases from V and 6 bases from J, the junction contained 11 bases not matched to a gene. CDR3 length equals 14 residues. CDR1 SGHRS and CDR2 YFSETQ come from the germline V gene. The CDR3 region has the DNA TGCGCCAGCAGTTTCACCCTCGGGGGGAGCGAGCAGTACTTC. Translation gives CASSFTLGGSEQYF.

A word on this clonotype: With a much larger clone just one base away, this may be a read error. The V gene is TRBV12-3 or TRBV12-4, the J gene TRBJ2-1; D is uncertain. The CDR3 runs 13 residues. Trimming took off 10 bases at V and 8 bases at J, with 18 bases between the two ends. CDR3 nucleotides: TGTGCCACCCGTTTACCTGGGATCTATGAGCAGTTCTTC. Translation gives CATRLPGIYEQFF.

This clonotype has a handful of counts. A much larger clone is a single base away; this may be a read error. V and J are TRBV5-5 and TRBJ2-3; D unresolved. With the DNA end fitting TRBJ1-5 better, the J assignment may be wrong. Germline V lookup: CDR1 SGHKS, CDR2 YYEKEE (reference sequence). This CDR3 region has 16 residues. The chain's CDR3 is CASSLVAGGPRDTQHF. The CDR3 nucleotides are TGTGCCAGCAGCTTGGTGGCGGGAGGGCCTAGAGATACGCAGCATTTT.

In this sample, this clonotype turned up many times. V usage is TRBV30 and J usage is TRBJ1-6; D unclear. The CDR3 length is 11 residues. Germline V CDR1 and CDR2: GTSNPN, SVGIG (reference sequence). V lost 0 bases, J lost 16 bases, and 10 bases lay in between. This chain's CDR3 is CAWSVSASLHF. The CDR3 coding sequence is TGTGCCTGGAGTGTGTCCGCGAGTCTCCACTTT.

The rearrangement links TRBV4-1 to TRBJ2-5; no firm D call. Germline V gene lookup returns CDR1 MGHRA and CDR2 YSYEKL. The length of the CDR3 is 15 residues. The V end lost 1 base, the J end lost 3 bases, and 12 bases lay between the germline ends. The CDR3, as DNA: TGCGCCAGCAGCCAAGCGATGTGGGGTGAAGAGACCCAGTACTTC. It translates to CASSQAMWGEETQYF.

This clonotype was counted at least ten times. The chain combines TRBV7-6 with TRBJ2-7, with TRBD1 identical over 11 bases. Trimming took 5 bases from V and 7 from J; bases not matched to a gene: 10. In germline, CDR1 is SGHVS, CDR2 FNYEAQ. There are 15 residues in the CDR3. As DNA, the CDR3 is TGTGCCAGCAGCCCGAGGACAGGGGGCTGGGGGGAGCAGTACTTC. Amino acids: CASSPRTGGWGEQYF.

This clonotype was counted between two and nine times. The chain has TRBV19 and TRBJ2-2, with TRBD1 matching 8 bases. The junction had 13 bases not matched to a gene; V was cut back by 5 bases and J by 5 bases. The germline V gene has CDR1 LNHDA and CDR2 SQIVND (reference sequence). The CDR3 totals 17 residues. CDR3 nucleotide sequence: TGTGCCAGTAGTCCTGGGCAGGGGGCGGGGTGGACCGGGGAGCTGTTTTTT. Its protein product is CASSPGQGAGWTGELFF.

This clonotype was observed at least ten times. This chain connects TRBV7-2 to TRBJ2-2; 13 nucleotides agree with TRBD2. Trimming at V came to 5 bases and at J to 1 base, leaving 7 bases not matched to a gene. The CDR3 covers 18 residues. Germline CDR1 and CDR2: SGHTA and FQGNSA. The CDR3 DNA follows: TGTGCCAGCAGCGAGGGACTAGCGGGAAGGTGGAACACCGGGGAGCTGTTTTTT. Translation gives CASSEGLAGRWNTGELFF.

This clonotype was seen many times. This sequence joins TRBV12-3 or TRBV12-4 and TRBJ1-6, with D perhaps matching TRBD1 (5 bases). The V end was cut by 8 bases, the J end by 9 bases, with 11 bases between. This CDR3 has 12 amino acids. The CDR3 nucleotides are TGTGCCAGCGGGACTGCGAGTTCACCCCTCCACTTT. Translation: CASGTASSPLHF.

At least ten counts were recorded for this clonotype. This chain links TRBV18 with TRBJ1-6, with a weak D call TRBD1 (5 bases). This CDR3 contains 16 residues. Germline assignment: CDR1 KGHSH and CDR2 LQKENI. Deletions cut 3 bases from V and 8 bases from J, with 17 bases between. The CDR3 region has the DNA TGTGCCAGCTCACCCGACGCGGGGGGTCAGTATTCACCCCTCCACTTT. It translates to CASSPDAGGQYSPLHF.

In this sample, this clonotype turned up many times. The rearrangement links TRBV2 to TRBJ2-6; D uncertain. Looked up from germline, CDR1 is SNHLY and CDR2 is FYNNEI. V shed 7 bases and J shed 0 bases, with 16 bases lying between them. The CDR3 extends over 17 amino acids. The CDR3 sequence: CASTSAGRYSGANVLTF. DNA for the CDR3: TGTGCCAGCACCAGTGCAGGACGGTACTCTGGGGCCAACGTCCTGACTTTC.

This clonotype was counted many times. The V gene is TRBV20-1, the J gene TRBJ1-2, with 7 bases fitting TRBD1. The CDR3 has 14 residues. Germline V gene lookup returns CDR1 DFQATT and CDR2 SNEGSKA (reference sequence). V lost 4 bases and J lost 5; bases outside the gene matches: 10. The CDR3 coding sequence is TGCAGTGCTACGCGGGACAGACAGGATTATGGCTACACCTTC. It is translated as CSATRDRQDYGYTF.

This clonotype was recorded at least ten times. This chain links TRBV2 with TRBJ2-5; weak D call: TRBD2 (5 bases). The CDR3 covers 13 residues. Germline CDR1 SNHLY, CDR2 FYNNEI. With 0 bases removed from V and 7 bases from J, the gap between germline ends came to 9 bases. This CDR3 is CASSEAGAGTQYF. The DNA of the CDR3 is TGTGCCAGCAGTGAAGCGGGAGCAGGGACCCAGTACTTC. The whole variable domain, remainder taken from reference TRBV2 and TRBJ2-5, is EPEVTQTPSHQVTQMGQEVILRCVPISNHLYFYWYRQILGQKVEFLVSFYNNEISEKSEIFDDQFSVERPDGSNFTLKIRSTKLEDSAMYFCASSEAGAGTQYFGPGTRLLVL.

This clonotype was seen only a few times. V gene TRBV5-4 combines with J gene TRBJ2-5, with TRBD2 identical over 14 bases. CDR3 length: 16 amino acids. Germline values: CDR1 SGHNT, CDR2 YYREEE (reference sequence). The V and J ends lost 0 bases and 5 bases, in that order; junction bases with no gene match: 3. The chain's CDR3 is CASSLGRLAGGETQYF. DNA of the CDR3: TGTGCCAGCAGCTTGGGGAGACTAGCGGGAGGGGAGACCCAGTACTTC. Combining the CDR3 with reference TRBV5-4 and TRBJ2-5 gives the whole variable domain ETGVTQSPTHLIKTRGQQVTLRCSSQSGHNTVSWYQQALGQGPQFIFQYYREEENGRGNFPPRFSGLQFPNYSSELNVNALELDDSALYLCASSLGRLAGGETQYFGPGTRLLVL.

This clonotype was detected many times. V usage is TRBV11-2 and J usage is TRBJ2-3, with a weak D call TRBD1 (5 bases). The CDR3 consists of 13 residues. V shed 3 bases and J shed 4 bases, with 8 bases lying between them. Germline-derived CDR1 and CDR2 are SGHAT and FQNNGV. The CDR3 DNA is TGTGCCAGCAGCTTGATCAGGGCAGATACGCAGTATTTT. Translation: CASSLIRADTQYF. The full variable domain, with the rest looked up from reference TRBV11-2 and TRBJ2-3, is EAGVAQSPRYKIIEKRQSVAFWCNPISGHATLYWYQQILGQGPKLLIQFQNNGVVDDSQLPKDRFSAERLKGVDSTLKIQPAKLEDSAVYLCASSLIRADTQYFGPGTRLTVL.

The rearrangement uses TRBV20-1 and TRBJ2-1, with TRBD1 identical over 8 bases. The CDR3 runs 16 residues. The germline CDR1 and CDR2 sequences are DFQATT and SNEGSKA (reference sequence). V was clipped by 4 bases and J by 10 bases; unmatched bases: 18. Here the CDR3 DNA reads TGCAGTGCTATTCACGGTTCGCAGGGGGCCGGGAAAGAGCAGTTCTTC. Its translation: CSAIHGSQGAGKEQFF.

V usage is TRBV9 and J usage is TRBJ2-7, with D uncertain. This CDR3 region has 17 residues. V was clipped by 5 bases and J by 2 bases, with 23 bases between them. The germline V gene encodes CDR1 SGDLS and CDR2 YYNGEE. The CDR3 reads CASRSPGPSSIAYEQYF. CDR3 DNA: TGTGCCAGCAGATCTCCCGGGCCTTCATCGATAGCCTACGAGCAGTACTTC.